The 3 T cell receptor beta chains in this list originate from one sample, sequenced in a study of neurological immune-mediated disorders (dated by TCRdb to between 2018 and 2020). Libraries were prepared through 5' RACE. Sequencing took place on an Illumina HiSeq 2500. In-frame beta chains were kept once TCRdb had trimmed the public reads at Q25 with fastp and called clones with MiXCR. Each CDR3 protein gets just one entry, which takes the most common genes and DNA from the rows behind it. For this sample the table gives 50,000 to 65,000 distinct CDR3 sequences, of which around 3.9% were detected only once. Around 1.5% of the sample belongs to the ten largest clones. The sample consisted of PBMCs. These receptors came from a man aged 25-45 years with multiple sclerosis.

This clonotype was seen ten or more times. The chain employs TRBV28 and TRBJ2-7; a weak D match, TRBD2 (5 bases). V was pared by 3 bases and J by 2 bases, with 11 bases between. The CDR3 has 14 amino acids. CDR1 and CDR2 (germline): MDHEN, SYDVKM. The DNA for the CDR3 is TGTGCCAGCAGTTTGAGGGCCAGTCCCTACGAGCAGTACTTC. Its translation: CASSLRASPYEQYF.

This clonotype was recorded many times. A much larger clone sits a single nucleotide away, making a read error possible. The J gene is TRBJ2-7, the V gene TRBV11-1, with D uncertain. The CDR3 is made up of 12 amino acids. V lost 7 bases, J lost 2 bases, and 9 bases lay in between. The germline gives CDR1 SGHAT, CDR2 FQDESV (reference sequence). The CDR3 DNA reads as TGTGCCAGCAACACTACCCCCTACGAGCAGTACTTC. Translated, it gives CASNTTPYEQYF. Supplemented by reference TRBV11-1 and TRBJ2-7, the full variable domain reads EAEVAQSPRYKITEKSQAVAFWCDPISGHATLYWYRQILGQGPELLVQFQDESVVDDSQLPKDRFSAERLKGVDSTLKIQPAELGDSAMYLCASNTTPYEQYFGPGTRLTVT.

This clonotype came up many times. V gene TRBV20-1 combines with J gene TRBJ2-2, with 7 positions matching TRBD1. The CDR3 extends over 14 amino acids. Germline V gene data show CDR1 as DFQATT and CDR2 as SNEGSKA (reference sequence). V was pared by 6 bases and J by 4 bases, with 8 bases of the junction left unmatched. Here the CDR3 reads CSAVPTGITGELFF. The CDR3 region has the DNA TGCAGTGCGGTGCCGACAGGGATCACCGGGGAGCTGTTTTTT.